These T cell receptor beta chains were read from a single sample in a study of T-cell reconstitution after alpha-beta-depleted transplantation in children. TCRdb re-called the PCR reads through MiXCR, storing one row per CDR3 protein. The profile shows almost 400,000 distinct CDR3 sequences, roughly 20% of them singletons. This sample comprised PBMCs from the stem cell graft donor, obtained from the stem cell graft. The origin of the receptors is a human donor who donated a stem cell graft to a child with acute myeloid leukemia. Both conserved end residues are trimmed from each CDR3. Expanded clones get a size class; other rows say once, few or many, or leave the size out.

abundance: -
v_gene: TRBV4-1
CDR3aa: ASSQDKRYNEQF

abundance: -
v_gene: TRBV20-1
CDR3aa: SATEQGAYEQY

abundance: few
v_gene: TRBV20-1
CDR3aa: SARGGWGSRYTEAF

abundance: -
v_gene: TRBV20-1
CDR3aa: SARVGTPRGLYEQY

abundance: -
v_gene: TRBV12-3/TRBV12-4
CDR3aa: ASSPLFWEKLF

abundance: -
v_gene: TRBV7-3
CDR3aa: ASSWQRGVSYEQY

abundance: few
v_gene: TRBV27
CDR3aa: ASSLYPGVLSDTQY

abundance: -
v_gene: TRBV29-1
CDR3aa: SVRFGGEQF

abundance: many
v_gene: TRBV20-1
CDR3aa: SARDPRLAGSYNEQF

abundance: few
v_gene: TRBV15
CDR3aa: ATSNLDRTYEQY

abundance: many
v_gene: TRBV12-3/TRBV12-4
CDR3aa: ASSRRLQARSYEQY

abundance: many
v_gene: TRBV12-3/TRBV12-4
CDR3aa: ASSFDREQPQH